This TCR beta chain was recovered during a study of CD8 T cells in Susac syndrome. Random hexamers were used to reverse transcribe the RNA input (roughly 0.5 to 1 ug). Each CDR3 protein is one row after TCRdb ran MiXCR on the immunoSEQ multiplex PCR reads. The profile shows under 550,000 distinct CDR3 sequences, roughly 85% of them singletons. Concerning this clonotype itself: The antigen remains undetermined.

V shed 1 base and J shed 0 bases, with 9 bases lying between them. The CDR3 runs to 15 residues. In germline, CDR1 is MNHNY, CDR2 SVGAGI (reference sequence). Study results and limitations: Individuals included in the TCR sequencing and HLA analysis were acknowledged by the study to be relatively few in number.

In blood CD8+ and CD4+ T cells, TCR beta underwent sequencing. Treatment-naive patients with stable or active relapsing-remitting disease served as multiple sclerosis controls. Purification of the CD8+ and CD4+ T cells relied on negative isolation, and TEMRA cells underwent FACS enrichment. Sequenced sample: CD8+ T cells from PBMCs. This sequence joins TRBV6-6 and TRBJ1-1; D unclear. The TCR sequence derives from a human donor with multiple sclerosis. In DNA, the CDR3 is TGTGCCAGCAGTTACTTGGGCAGTATGAACACTGAAGCTTTCTTT. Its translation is CASSYLGSMNTEAFF.